This is a list of T cell receptor beta chains from one sample in a study of blood T cell repertoires in COVID-19. Some clones are missing from TCRdb's copy, which holds only in-frame ones; the method was immunoSEQ multiplex PCR. This table has 180,000 or so clones, over 75% appearing once. Sequencing used PBMCs or T cells enriched from blood (not recorded which). The receptors derive from a human donor with acute COVID-19. The donor label of this sample is uncertain. The CDR3 runs from the conserved cysteine through the conserved F or W. Each record gives: V gene, clone size, D gene, J gene, CDR3 DNA, CDR3 protein. A D gene is named only where the DNA matches it firmly. Size tells how often a clone was seen (once, few, many) or the class of an expanded clone, and some rows leave it out.

V: TRBV7-9
size: -
D: -
J: TRBJ1-2
DNA: TGTGCCAGCAGCTTAGGACAGGAACACACCTTC
CDR3: CASSLGQEHTF

V: TRBV27
size: few
D: -
J: TRBJ2-7
DNA: TGTGCCAGCAGTCAGGGGAGGGTGGCCTACGAGCAGTACTTC
CDR3: CASSQGRVAYEQYF

V: TRBV4-3
size: few
D: -
J: TRBJ1-2
DNA: TGCGCCAGCAGCCAAGATGTCGAGGCTGGCTACACCTTC
CDR3: CASSQDVEAGYTF

V: TRBV11-3
size: -
D: -
J: TRBJ1-1
DNA: TGTGCCAGCAGCCGTGGAAGGGGGAGCACTGAAGCTTTCTTT
CDR3: CASSRGRGSTEAFF

V: TRBV12-3/TRBV12-4
size: -
D: -
J: TRBJ2-5
DNA: TGTGCCAGCAGCCGGCGGGCCGGGGAGACCCAGTACTTC
CDR3: CASSRRAGETQYF

V: TRBV5-6
size: -
D: TRBD2
J: TRBJ2-1
DNA: TGTGCCAGCAGCTTGACTAGCGGGGGGGCCCGCACCTACAATGAGCAGTTCTTC
CDR3: CASSLTSGGARTYNEQFF

V: TRBV4-1
size: once
D: TRBD2
J: TRBJ2-1
DNA: TGCGCCAGCAGCCTTGGGACTAGCGGGGGGTCTTACAATGAGCAGTTCTTC
CDR3: CASSLGTSGGSYNEQFF

V: TRBV5-4
size: once
D: -
J: TRBJ2-7
DNA: TGTGCCAGCAGCTTGGGGGGGCCTTCCTACGAGCAGTACTTC
CDR3: CASSLGGPSYEQYF

V: TRBV5-1
size: once
D: TRBD1
J: TRBJ1-3
DNA: TGCGCCAGCAGCTTCGACAGGGGTGGAAACACCATATATTTT
CDR3: CASSFDRGGNTIYF

V: TRBV7-8
size: -
D: TRBD1
J: TRBJ2-2
DNA: TGTGCCAGCAGCCTCGTCTGGACAGGGGTAACCGGGGAGCTGTTTTTT
CDR3: CASSLVWTGVTGELFF

V: TRBV30
size: -
D: TRBD1
J: TRBJ1-6
DNA: TGTGCCTGGCGTTTCGGGACAGGGGCGGGAGATTCACCCCTCCACTTT
CDR3: CAWRFGTGAGDSPLHF